Below are 32 T cell receptor beta chains sequenced from a single sample in a study of OX40 agonist ivuxolimab in advanced cancers. Sequencing used immunoSEQ multiplex PCR; TCRdb keeps in-frame clones, though not all of them. The table includes about 58,000 clones, about 86% detected once. Sequenced material: CD4+ or CD8+ T cells sorted from blood, taken in a trial of the OX40 agonist ivuxolimab. These receptors all come from an adult with an advanced solid tumor such as melanoma, head and neck, liver or kidney cancer.

V and J are TRBV18 and TRBJ1-5, with TRBD1 as a possible D gene (6 bases). CDR1 is KGHSH, CDR2 LQKENI, per germline. Trimming removed 3 bases from V and 3 bases from J, with 15 bases in between. The CDR3 has 16 residues. CDR3 protein: CASSPQGQGNNQPQHF. The CDR3 DNA follows: TGTGCCAGCTCACCTCAGGGGCAGGGTAACAATCAGCCCCAGCATTTT.

This clone was detected once. V gene TRBV4-1 combines with J gene TRBJ2-7, with 11 bases identical to TRBD2. The V gene's germline CDR1 is MGHRA and CDR2 YSYEKL. There are 14 residues in the CDR3. V dropped 7 bases and J dropped 2; count of bases not matched to a gene: 4. The CDR3 region is CASTLAGGPYEQYF. The CDR3 DNA reads as TGCGCCAGCACTCTAGCGGGGGGACCCTACGAGCAGTACTTC.

The chain joins TRBV4-2 to TRBJ1-4; 9 bases match TRBD1. The V and J ends lost 0 bases and 7 bases, in that order; junction bases with no gene match: 9. CDR3 size: 17 residues. The germline gives CDR1 LGHNA, CDR2 YNFKEQ. CDR3: CASSQDRGTGSGEKLFF. In DNA form, the CDR3 reads TGTGCCAGCAGCCAAGATCGGGGGACAGGGTCAGGTGAAAAACTGTTTTTT.

This chain joins TRBV7-3 and TRBJ1-2, with a weak D call TRBD1 (5 bases). Germline-derived CDR1 and CDR2 are SGHTA and FQGTGA. The ends were cut back, 5 bases at V and 5 bases at J, with 21 bases in the middle. The CDR3 spans 16 residues. In DNA form, the CDR3 reads TGTGCCAGCAGCCCGGTATTCGGGACGGACGCTTATGGCTACACCTTC. Its protein is CASSPVFGTDAYGYTF. The variable domain in full, with the rest retrieved from reference TRBV7-3 and TRBJ1-2, is GAGVSQTPSNKVTEKGKYVELRCDPISGHTALYWYRQSLGQGPEFLIYFQGTGAADDSGLPNDRFFAVRPEGSVSTLKIQRTERGDSAVYLCASSPVFGTDAYGYTFGSGTRLTVV.

V and J are TRBV5-1 and TRBJ1-2; TRBD1 might be the D (5 bases). This CDR3 has 13 amino acids. V was pared by 2 bases and J by 2 bases, with 7 bases between. Germline V CDR1 and CDR2: SGHRS, YFSETQ. The CDR3 region is CASSLAGNYGYTF. CDR3 nucleotide sequence: TGCGCCAGCAGCTTAGCAGGGAACTATGGCTACACCTTC. Drawing the rest from reference TRBV5-1 and TRBJ1-2, the complete variable domain is KAGVTQTPRYLIKTRGQQVTLSCSPISGHRSVSWYQQTPGQGLQFLFEYFSETQRNKGNFPGRFSGRQFSNSRSEMNVSTLELGDSALYLCASSLAGNYGYTFGSGTRLTVV.

This chain connects TRBV6-6 to TRBJ1-6, with 7 bases that match TRBD1. CDR3 length equals 14 residues. After removal of 5 bases from V and 7 bases from J, the junction contained 5 bases not matched to a gene. Germline V gene data show CDR1 as MNHNY and CDR2 as SVGAGI (reference sequence). CDR3 region: CASSGRQGNSPLHF. The CDR3 DNA reads as TGTGCCAGCAGTGGACGACAGGGAAATTCACCCCTCCACTTT.

The chain uses TRBV7-7 and TRBJ1-1, with D perhaps matching TRBD1 (5 bases). Germline V gene lookup returns CDR1 SSHAT and CDR2 FNYEAQ (reference sequence). There are 17 residues in the CDR3. V was shortened by 5 bases and J by 0 bases, with 19 bases between the two germline ends. The CDR3 loop reads CASSLRWQGPLNTEAFF. The CDR3 DNA sequence: TGTGCCAGCAGCCTAAGATGGCAGGGCCCTTTGAACACTGAAGCTTTCTTT. The full variable domain, its missing parts supplied by reference TRBV7-7 and TRBJ1-1, is GAGVSQSPRYKVTKRGQDVTLRCDPISSHATLYWYQQALGQGPEFLTYFNYEAQPDKSGLPSDRFSAERPEGSISTLTIQRTEQRDSAMYRCASSLRWQGPLNTEAFFGQGTRLTVV.

The chain uses TRBV18 and TRBJ1-6, with 8 bases that match TRBD1. The CDR3 extends over 16 amino acids. CDR1 is KGHSH and CDR2 is LQKENI in the germline V gene. Trimming removed 5 bases from V and 7 bases from J; junction bases left unmatched: 10. The CDR3 sequence: CASSSQGALGNSPLHF. In nucleotides, the CDR3 is TGTGCCAGCTCATCGCAGGGGGCACTGGGGAATTCACCCCTCCACTTT. Variable domain in full (rest from reference TRBV18 and TRBJ1-6): NAGVMQNPRHLVRRRGQEARLRCSPMKGHSHVYWYRQLPEEGLKFMVYLQKENIIDESGMPKERFSAEFPKEGPSILRIQQVVRGDSAAYFCASSSQGALGNSPLHFGNGTRLTVT.

The rearrangement uses TRBV5-5 and TRBJ1-6; TRBD1 matches 8 bases. Germline CDR1 and CDR2: SGHKS and YYEKEE (reference sequence). This CDR3 region has 18 residues. V gave up 4 bases and J gave up 0 bases; unmatched junction bases: 9. CDR3 bases: TGTGCCAGCAGCCCCTGGGCACAGGGGGGCTCCTATAATTCACCCCTCCACTTT. It codes for CASSPWAQGGSYNSPLHF.

The chain has TRBV2 and TRBJ1-4; possible D gene TRBD1, 5 bases. Trimming took 0 bases from V and 8 from J, leaving 16 bases between them. This CDR3 comprises 16 residues. Germline V lookup: CDR1 SNHLY, CDR2 FYNNEI. In DNA form, the CDR3 reads TGTGCCAGCAGTGAAGCTAATCCGGGACGGCAGGAAAAACTGTTTTTT. Protein sequence: CASSEANPGRQEKLFF.

V is TRBV20-1 and J is TRBJ2-1; D not resolved. In germline, CDR1 is DFQATT, CDR2 SNEGSKA (reference sequence). The V gene lost 7 bases and the J gene lost 3 bases, with 7 bases spanning the gap. The CDR3 covers 11 residues. The CDR3 protein is CSVPFYNEQFF. CDR3 DNA sequence: TGCAGTGTTCCCTTCTACAATGAGCAGTTCTTC.

This chain connects TRBV7-2 to TRBJ1-4; 9 positions agree with TRBD1. This CDR3 has 16 amino acids. The germline V gene encodes CDR1 SGHTA and CDR2 FQGNSA. The V gene end was trimmed by 1 base and the J gene end by 8 bases; junction bases not matched to a gene: 8. The CDR3 spells CASSLGSHRGQEKLFF. The CDR3 DNA is TGTGCCAGCAGCTTAGGTTCCCACAGGGGGCAGGAAAAACTGTTTTTT. The whole variable domain, filled in from reference TRBV7-2 and TRBJ1-4, reads GAGVSQSPSNKVTEKGKDVELRCDPISGHTALYWYRQSLGQGLEFLIYFQGNSAPDKSGLPSDRFSAERTGGSVSTLTIQRTQQEDSAVYLCASSLGSHRGQEKLFFGSGTQLSVL.

This clone was observed once. The chain carries TRBV5-4 and TRBJ2-7; a possible D gene is TRBD1 (6 bases). Germline V gene data show CDR1 as SGHNT and CDR2 as YYREEE (reference sequence). The V gene lost 0 bases and the J gene lost 3 bases, with 13 bases spanning the gap. The CDR3 extends over 15 amino acids. CDR3 amino acids: CASSLVPLQGYEQYF. DNA for the CDR3: TGTGCCAGCAGCTTGGTTCCTTTACAGGGCTACGAGCAGTACTTC.

The chain joins TRBV27 to TRBJ2-1, with 7 bases lining up with TRBD1. The CDR3 is 16 residues long. Germline V lookup: CDR1 MNHEY, CDR2 SMNVEV (reference sequence). The J segment lost 6 bases and the V segment lost 3 bases, leaving 11 bases of the junction unmatched. Here the CDR3 reads CASSFFVSDRPNEQFF. As DNA, the CDR3 is TGTGCCAGCAGTTTTTTCGTTTCGGACAGGCCCAATGAGCAGTTCTTC.

This chain connects TRBV9 to TRBJ1-6, with a tentative D call TRBD1 (5 bases). CDR1 is SGDLS, CDR2 YYNGEE, per germline. This CDR3 contains 14 residues. Trimming stripped 4 bases from V and 7 bases from J, with 12 bases between. The CDR3 loop reads CASSHTRTNSPLHF. CDR3 nucleotides: TGTGCCAGCAGCCACACGCGGACAAATTCACCCCTCCACTTT.

The chain is built from TRBV5-4 and TRBJ1-1; perhaps TRBD1 as D (5 bases). V lost 4 bases and J lost 4, with 11 bases in between. CDR3 length: 13 residues. CDR1 is SGHNT, CDR2 YYREEE, per germline (reference sequence). CDR3 DNA sequence: TGTGCCAGCAGCGCCCACCAGGGCACTGAAGCTTTCTTT. Amino acids: CASSAHQGTEAFF.

This clone was seen just once. The chain links TRBV5-4 to TRBJ1-2; the match to TRBD1 covers 8 bases. Per the germline V gene, CDR1 is SGHNT and CDR2 is YYREEE (reference sequence). Losses at the gene ends were 0 bases for V and 4 bases for J; bases not matched to a gene: 5. The CDR3 loop spans 15 amino acids. Here the CDR3 reads CASSLAGQGSYGYTF. The CDR3 DNA is TGTGCCAGCAGCTTGGCCGGACAGGGTAGCTATGGCTACACCTTC.

This clone was detected only a few times. This chain links TRBV6-5 with TRBJ1-2, with D hard to call. This CDR3 comprises 14 residues. Germline values: CDR1 MNHEY, CDR2 SVGAGI. V was clipped by 0 bases and J by 6 bases, with 11 bases between them. CDR3 bases: TGTGCCAGCAGTTACTCGGGTTCCGGGGATGGCTACACCTTC. Protein product: CASSYSGSGDGYTF.

The chain combines TRBV5-6 with TRBJ1-2, with 10 bases aligning to TRBD1. The CDR3 is 13 residues long. The germline CDR1 and CDR2 sequences are SGHDT and YYEEEE. V gave up 3 bases and J gave up 7 bases; unmatched junction bases: 3. CDR3 in amino acids: CASSWGQGIGYTF. CDR3 nucleotide sequence: TGTGCCAGCAGCTGGGGACAGGGGATTGGCTACACCTTC. Full variable domain (rest looked up from reference TRBV5-6 and TRBJ1-2): DAGVTQSPTHLIKTRGQQVTLRCSPKSGHDTVSWYQQALGQGPQFIFQYYEEEERQRGNFPDRFSGHQFPNYSSELNVNALLLGDSALYLCASSWGQGIGYTFGSGTRLTVV.

V usage is TRBV9 and J usage is TRBJ2-3; no reliable D call. Germline CDR1 reads SGDLS; CDR2 reads YYNGEE. The CDR3 spans 14 residues. V shed 0 bases and J shed 2 bases, with 7 bases lying between them. The CDR3 region has the DNA TGTGCCAGCAGCGTAGGTTCTGCCACAGATACGCAGTATTTT. Translation gives CASSVGSATDTQYF.

This clone was counted once. The chain has TRBV9 and TRBJ2-1; 9 bases line up with TRBD2. V was clipped by 0 bases and J by 2 bases; unmatched bases: 6. Germline values: CDR1 SGDLS, CDR2 YYNGEE. This CDR3 region has 17 residues. The DNA of the CDR3 is TGTGCCAGCAGCGTAGGAACTAGCGGGTATACCTACAATGAGCAGTTCTTC. Translation: CASSVGTSGYTYNEQFF. The full variable domain, completed using reference TRBV9 and TRBJ2-1, is DSGVTQTPKHLITATGQRVTLRCSPRSGDLSVYWYQQSLDQGLQFLIQYYNGEERAKGNILERFSAQQFPDLHSELNLSSLELGDSALYFCASSVGTSGYTYNEQFFGPGTRLTVL.

V is TRBV19 and J is TRBJ1-1; no reliable D call. The V gene's germline CDR1 is LNHDA and CDR2 SQIVND (reference sequence). Trimming stripped 6 bases from V and 2 bases from J, with 10 bases between. The CDR3 length is 13 residues. CDR3: CASRTLVNTEAFF. The CDR3 nucleotides read TGTGCCAGTAGGACTCTCGTTAACACTGAAGCTTTCTTT.

The J gene is TRBJ1-5, the V gene TRBV7-8, with 10 bases aligning to TRBD1. Trimming took 0 bases from V and 4 from J; bases not matched to a gene: 3. Germline CDR1 reads SGHVS; CDR2 reads FQNEAQ. The CDR3 is made up of 16 amino acids. The CDR3 DNA reads as TGTGCCAGCAGCTTAGCCGGGACAGGGGTAAATCAGCCCCAGCATTTT. This gives the protein CASSLAGTGVNQPQHF.

This sequence joins TRBV2 and TRBJ1-1; TRBD1 matches 7 bases. The V gene end was trimmed by 8 bases and the J gene end by 3 bases; junction bases not matched to a gene: 6. Germline-derived CDR1 and CDR2 are SNHLY and FYNNEI. This CDR3 spans 13 amino acids. The CDR3 bases are TGTGCCAGCGGCGGACAGGAATACACTGAAGCTTTCTTT. Translation gives CASGGQEYTEAFF. Supplemented by reference TRBV2 and TRBJ1-1, the full variable domain reads EPEVTQTPSHQVTQMGQEVILRCVPISNHLYFYWYRQILGQKVEFLVSFYNNEISEKSEIFDDQFSVERPDGSNFTLKIRSTKLEDSAMYFCASGGQEYTEAFFGQGTRLTVV.

The chain couples TRBV18 to TRBJ2-7; TRBD1 matches 8 bases. Germline-derived CDR1 and CDR2 are KGHSH and LQKENI. V lost 5 bases, J lost 3 bases, and 9 bases stayed unmatched. CDR3 length: 15 amino acids. The CDR3 DNA sequence: TGTGCCAGCTCATTCGACAGGGGTCCGAACTACGAGCAGTACTTC. This translates into CASSFDRGPNYEQYF. Supplemented by reference TRBV18 and TRBJ2-7, the full variable domain reads NAGVMQNPRHLVRRRGQEARLRCSPMKGHSHVYWYRQLPEEGLKFMVYLQKENIIDESGMPKERFSAEFPKEGPSILRIQQVVRGDSAAYFCASSFDRGPNYEQYFGPGTRLTVT.

The V gene is TRBV2, the J gene TRBJ2-1; no clear D gene. Trimming cost V 7 bases and J 2 bases, with 12 bases left between them. Germline lookup yields CDR1 SNHLY and CDR2 FYNNEI. The CDR3 length is 14 residues. This CDR3 is CASNMFATYNEQFF. The CDR3 DNA reads as TGTGCCAGCAACATGTTTGCTACCTACAATGAGCAGTTCTTC.

This clone occurred a few times. The genes are TRBV19 and TRBJ2-1; D perhaps matches TRBD2 (6 bases). Trimming pared 3 bases from V and 6 bases from J, leaving 15 bases between. The CDR3 spans 15 residues. Germline V gene sequence: CDR1 LNHDA, CDR2 SQIVND (reference sequence). The DNA of the CDR3 is TGTGCCAGTAGTATTTCGGGAGTCGGGGGCAATGAGCAGTTCTTC. This translates into CASSISGVGGNEQFF.

On this clone: One end of the junction does not line up with germline, which may come from a read error. The V gene is TRBV7-7, the J gene TRBJ2-5; D call uncertain. In germline, CDR1 is SSHAT, CDR2 FNYEAQ (reference sequence). The CDR3 runs 16 residues. The CDR3 coding sequence is TGTGCTAGCAGCAAAGTGGGCGGACCGGGTGGCGAGACCCAGTACTTC. Translating gives CASSKVGGPGGETQYF.

The V and J genes are TRBV5-1 and TRBJ1-4; 9 bases map to TRBD1. The CDR3 covers 15 residues. Per the germline V gene, CDR1 is SGHRS and CDR2 is YFSETQ. With V trimmed by 0 bases and J by 7 bases, 4 bases remained unmatched. DNA of the CDR3: TGCGCCAGCAGCTTGGTACAGGGGGCGGGTGAAAAACTGTTTTTT. Translated, it gives CASSLVQGAGEKLFF. Full variable domain (rest looked up from reference TRBV5-1 and TRBJ1-4): KAGVTQTPRYLIKTRGQQVTLSCSPISGHRSVSWYQQTPGQGLQFLFEYFSETQRNKGNFPGRFSGRQFSNSRSEMNVSTLELGDSALYLCASSLVQGAGEKLFFGSGTQLSVL.

The gene calls are TRBV7-2 and TRBJ2-5, with 15 bases aligning to TRBD2. This CDR3 has 19 amino acids. The J segment lost 1 base and the V segment lost 5 bases, leaving 11 bases of the junction unmatched. The V gene's germline CDR1 is SGHTA and CDR2 FQGNSA. CDR3 in amino acids: CASSSPGLAGGGLQETQYF. CDR3 coding DNA: TGTGCCAGCAGCAGCCCGGGACTAGCGGGGGGCGGACTCCAAGAGACCCAGTACTTC. The full variable domain, with the rest looked up from reference TRBV7-2 and TRBJ2-5, is GAGVSQSPSNKVTEKGKDVELRCDPISGHTALYWYRQSLGQGLEFLIYFQGNSAPDKSGLPSDRFSAERTGGSVSTLTIQRTQQEDSAVYLCASSSPGLAGGGLQETQYFGPGTRLLVL.

The chain carries TRBV19 and TRBJ2-3; 8 bases are shared with TRBD2. Trimming removed 9 bases from V and 4 bases from J; junction bases left unmatched: 9. Germline values: CDR1 LNHDA, CDR2 SQIVND (reference sequence). The CDR3 totals 14 residues. The CDR3 reads CASSRGGSSDTQYF. CDR3 coding DNA: TGTGCCAGCTCCCGCGGGGGGAGCTCAGATACGCAGTATTTT.

CDR3 nucleotide sequence: TGTGCCAGCAGCTTATTAGGGCAGGGGGTTACCGGGGAGCTGTTTTTT. Protein product: CASSLLGQGVTGELFF. The rearrangement links TRBV11-2 to TRBJ2-2; 7 nucleotides match TRBD1. Losses at the gene ends were 2 bases for V and 5 bases for J; bases not matched to a gene: 8. CDR3 length equals 16 residues. Per the germline V gene, CDR1 is SGHAT and CDR2 is FQNNGV.